This entry lists 27 T cell receptor beta chains sequenced from one sample in a study of beta chain features in type 1 diabetes. Study outcomes and limitations: All four CD4+ subsets from Type 1 diabetes patients carried moderately but significantly shorter TCRB CDR3s.

Every isolated RNA sample was fully reverse transcribed, so sequencing captured expressed TCRB transcripts. The assay was immunoSEQ multiplex PCR, and TCRdb's table has in-frame clones only and misses some. This repertoire shows roughly 150,000 clones, around 8% found once; its top ten account for more than 0.45%. For these receptors, no antigen is known. The specimen was central memory CD4+ T cells from blood. Receptors were obtained from a woman aged 18-30 years with type 1 diabetes.

This chain joins TRBV27 and TRBJ1-4; perhaps TRBD1 as D (5 bases). Germline V CDR1 and CDR2: MNHEY, SMNVEV (reference sequence). CDR3 length: 14 residues. V was pared by 5 bases and J by 5 bases, with 12 bases between. The CDR3: CASSLRGINEKLFF. CDR3 nucleotide sequence: TGTGCCAGCAGTCTCCGGGGGATAAATGAAAAACTGTTTTTT.

J is TRBJ2-3 and V is TRBV6-5; D is possibly TRBD1 (6 bases). The CDR3 covers 16 residues. The germline V gene encodes CDR1 MNHEY and CDR2 SVGAGI. V was cut by 0 bases and J by 6 bases, with 16 bases left in between. In DNA, the CDR3 is TGTGCCAGCAGTTACTCGATTGGGCAGGGGCTGGATACGCAGTATTTT. This translates into CASSYSIGQGLDTQYF.

This clone was counted between two and nine times. Other DNA sequences in the sample encode the same CDR3. The chain combines TRBV29-1 with TRBJ2-5; D is possibly TRBD2 (6 bases). In germline, CDR1 is SQVTM, CDR2 ANQGSEA. The CDR3 length is 13 residues. The V end lost 7 bases, the J end lost 1 base, and 13 bases lay between the germline ends. The DNA for the CDR3 is TGCAGCGCCTTAATGGGGGGCCAAGAGACCCAGTACTTC. Protein sequence: CSALMGGQETQYF.

The J gene is TRBJ2-1, the V gene TRBV18; 8 positions agree with TRBD2. The CDR3 loop spans 15 amino acids. The germline V gene encodes CDR1 KGHSH and CDR2 LQKENI. Trimming cost V 3 bases and J 2 bases; bases outside gene matches: 3. CDR3 nucleotide sequence: TGTGCCAGCTCACCCGGGCGGGGGGCCTACAATGAGCAGTTCTTC. Translated, it gives CASSPGRGAYNEQFF.

This clone has only a few counts. The gene calls are TRBV11-2 and TRBJ2-2, with TRBD1 matching 9 bases. CDR1 and CDR2 from the germline V gene are SGHAT and FQNNGV. V shed 3 bases, J shed 6 bases, and the junction held 5 bases outside the gene matches. This CDR3 contains 15 residues. The CDR3 DNA follows: TGTGCCAGCAGCTTCGAGACAGGGGGTTCCGGGGAGCTGTTTTTT. Amino acid sequence: CASSFETGGSGELFF.

The chain uses TRBV18 and TRBJ2-7; 11 positions agree with TRBD1. Germline lookup yields CDR1 KGHSH and CDR2 LQKENI. After removal of 3 bases from V and 4 bases from J, the junction contained 5 bases not matched to a gene. The CDR3 length is 15 residues. CDR3 loop: CASSPGQGAGYEQYF. In nucleotides, the CDR3 is TGTGCCAGCTCACCCGGACAGGGGGCGGGTTACGAGCAGTACTTC. Combining the CDR3 with reference TRBV18 and TRBJ2-7 gives the whole variable domain NAGVMQNPRHLVRRRGQEARLRCSPMKGHSHVYWYRQLPEEGLKFMVYLQKENIIDESGMPKERFSAEFPKEGPSILRIQQVVRGDSAAYFCASSPGQGAGYEQYFGPGTRLTVT.

J is TRBJ1-6 and V is TRBV6-5; 7 bases fit TRBD1. Germline CDR1 and CDR2: MNHEY and SVGAGI. The CDR3 runs 15 residues. J gave up 6 bases and V 2 bases, and 4 bases lay outside the gene matches. The CDR3 reads CASSYETGTNSPLHF. In DNA, the CDR3 is TGTGCCAGCAGTTACGAGACAGGGACTAATTCACCCCTCCACTTT.

This clone was seen a few times. This chain joins TRBV2 and TRBJ2-7, with 8 bases fitting TRBD1. The CDR3 loop spans 13 amino acids. V was pared by 7 bases and J by 5 bases, with 7 bases of the junction left unmatched. CDR1 SNHLY and CDR2 FYNNEI come from the germline V gene. CDR3 in amino acids: CASIGQGENEQYF. As DNA, the CDR3 is TGTGCCAGCATAGGACAGGGAGAAAACGAGCAGTACTTC.

This chain connects TRBV7-8 to TRBJ2-1, with 8 bases fitting TRBD2. With V trimmed by 1 base and J by 0 bases, 5 bases remained unmatched. The germline V gene has CDR1 SGHVS and CDR2 FQNEAQ. The CDR3 covers 17 residues. CDR3 sequence (DNA): TGTGCCAGCAGCTTAGGAGGCGGGGGGAGCTCCTACAATGAGCAGTTCTTC. This translates into CASSLGGGGSSYNEQFF. The full variable domain, rest sourced from reference TRBV7-8 and TRBJ2-1, is GAGVSQSPRYKVAKRGQDVALRCDPISGHVSLFWYQQALGQGPEFLTYFQNEAQLDKSGLPSDRFFAERPEGSVSTLKIQRTQQEDSAVYLCASSLGGGGSSYNEQFFGPGTRLTVL.

This chain connects TRBV11-2 to TRBJ1-4; tentative D call: TRBD1 (6 bases). Per germline, CDR1 SGHAT and CDR2 FQNNGV. There are 14 residues in the CDR3. Deletions cut 5 bases from V and 6 bases from J, with 13 bases between. CDR3 coding DNA: TGTGCCAGCAGCCCACAGGGACGTGATGAAAAACTGTTTTTT. Its protein is CASSPQGRDEKLFF.

The genes are TRBV7-9 and TRBJ2-5; TRBD2 is a possible D gene (5 bases). V lost 3 bases and J 5 bases, leaving 22 bases between the germline ends. This CDR3 has 17 residues. The V gene's germline CDR1 is SEHNR and CDR2 FQNEAQ (reference sequence). In DNA, the CDR3 is TGTGCCAGCAGCTTTCTGGGGAGCCCAGTACCCATCGAGACCCAGTACTTC. Protein sequence: CASSFLGSPVPIETQYF.

The chain recombines TRBV9 with TRBJ2-1; D gene ambiguous. This CDR3 is built from 11 residues. Deletions cut 3 bases from V and 5 bases from J, with 3 bases between. Germline assignment: CDR1 SGDLS and CDR2 YYNGEE. This chain's CDR3 is CASSADNEQFF. DNA of the CDR3: TGTGCCAGCAGCGCGGACAATGAGCAGTTCTTC.

The chain carries TRBV6-6 and TRBJ2-1; possibly TRBD2 for D (5 bases). The ends were cut back, 5 bases at V and 0 bases at J, with 14 bases in the middle. The CDR3 runs 16 residues. Germline CDR1 and CDR2: MNHNY and SVGAGI (reference sequence). CDR3 protein: CASSGEWDRSYNEQFF. The CDR3 DNA reads as TGTGCCAGCAGTGGGGAGTGGGATCGCTCCTACAATGAGCAGTTCTTC.

The chain has TRBV11-1 and TRBJ2-1, with D unclear. Germline V CDR1 and CDR2: SGHAT, FQDESV (reference sequence). The CDR3 is 13 amino acids. The V end was cut by 1 base, the J end by 4 bases, with 5 bases between. The DNA for the CDR3 is TGTGCCAGCAGCTTAGTACAGTACAATGAGCAGTTCTTC. Residues: CASSLVQYNEQFF. The entire variable domain, with the rest obtained from reference TRBV11-1 and TRBJ2-1, is as follows: EAEVAQSPRYKITEKSQAVAFWCDPISGHATLYWYRQILGQGPELLVQFQDESVVDDSQLPKDRFSAERLKGVDSTLKIQPAELGDSAMYLCASSLVQYNEQFFGPGTRLTVL.

The V gene is TRBV6-5, the J gene TRBJ2-2, with TRBD2 identical over 7 bases. There are 12 residues in the CDR3. V dropped 8 bases and J dropped 3; count of bases not matched to a gene: 0. Germline loops: CDR1 MNHEY, CDR2 SVGAGI. The CDR3 here is CASRGDTGELFF. CDR3 nucleotides: TGTGCCAGCCGGGGGGACACCGGGGAGCTGTTTTTT.

This clone was counted a few times. The gene calls are TRBV6-5 and TRBJ2-2; weak D call: TRBD2 (5 bases). Germline-derived CDR1 and CDR2 are MNHEY and SVGAGI. CDR3 length: 14 residues. V lost 6 bases to trimming and J lost 6 bases, with 14 bases between them. The CDR3 protein is CASRLLVPAGELFF. The CDR3 coding sequence is TGTGCCAGCAGGCTACTAGTTCCGGCCGGGGAGCTGTTTTTT.

The chain employs TRBV4-3 and TRBJ2-3; D not certain. The CDR3 has 16 amino acids. Between the trimmed V and J ends, which lost 0 bases and 1 base, there was a span of 11 bases. Germline lookup yields CDR1 LGHNA and CDR2 YSLEER. The CDR3 DNA reads TGCGCCAGCAGCCAAGAGCGCTATACGGGCACAGATACGCAGTATTTT. Translated, it gives CASSQERYTGTDTQYF.

V is TRBV30 and J is TRBJ2-5, with a weak D call TRBD1 (6 bases). V gave up 0 bases and J gave up 3 bases, with 8 bases separating them. The CDR3 is 13 residues long. Germline V gives CDR1 GTSNPN, CDR2 SVGIG (reference sequence). CDR3 nucleotide sequence: TGTGCCTGGAGTGTTTGGGACAAAGAGACCCAGTACTTC. It translates to CAWSVWDKETQYF.

In its sample, this clone was seen a few times. This rearrangement joins TRBV5-6 to TRBJ2-3; D unresolved. Trimming took 3 bases from V and 7 from J, leaving 15 bases between them. Per the germline V gene, CDR1 is SGHDT and CDR2 is YYEEEE. This CDR3 contains 14 residues. The CDR3: CASSSTREDNTQYF. The CDR3 DNA reads TGTGCCAGCAGCTCCACCCGTGAGGATAATACGCAGTATTTT. Filled out from reference TRBV5-6 and TRBJ2-3, the complete variable domain reads DAGVTQSPTHLIKTRGQQVTLRCSPKSGHDTVSWYQQALGQGPQFIFQYYEEEERQRGNFPDRFSGHQFPNYSSELNVNALLLGDSALYLCASSSTREDNTQYFGPGTRLTVL.

This clone has just a few counts. The chain is built from TRBV30 and TRBJ1-1; TRBD1 might be the D (5 bases). Trimming removed 0 bases at V and 4 bases at J, with 15 bases between. Germline CDR1 and CDR2: GTSNPN and SVGIG (reference sequence). This CDR3 is 15 amino acids long. The CDR3 DNA sequence: TGTGCCTGGAGTGTATTGGGTGGGGGGAGCACTGAAGCTTTCTTT. This encodes CAWSVLGGGSTEAFF.

This clone was seen a handful of times. The rearrangement uses TRBV11-3 and TRBJ2-1, with 12 bases fitting TRBD2. The CDR3 extends over 16 amino acids. The ends lost 6 bases at V and 8 bases at J; junction bases unmatched: 11. The germline gives CDR1 SGHNT, CDR2 YENEEA. CDR3 amino acids: CASRTSGGSLVDEQFF. The CDR3 DNA is TGTGCCAGCAGAACTAGCGGGGGGAGCCTAGTCGATGAGCAGTTCTTC.

Details on this clone: The identical CDR3 is also encoded by other nucleotide sequences in the sample. This sequence joins TRBV28 and TRBJ2-3; TRBD2 matches 7 bases. The ends lost 5 bases at V and 5 bases at J; junction bases unmatched: 4. This CDR3 region has 13 residues. Germline V gives CDR1 MDHEN, CDR2 SYDVKM. CDR3 loop: CASSLPGGDTQYF. DNA of the CDR3: TGTGCCAGCAGTCTCCCGGGGGGAGATACGCAGTATTTT.

The genes are TRBV10-2 and TRBJ1-3, with no clear D. The ends were cut back, 5 bases at V and 0 bases at J, with 11 bases in the middle. CDR3 length equals 15 residues. CDR1 and CDR2 from the germline V gene are WSHSY and SAAADI. The CDR3 is CASSHHPYSGNTIYF. The CDR3 DNA is TGCGCCAGCAGTCATCACCCCTACTCTGGAAACACCATATATTTT.

The chain links TRBV19 to TRBJ2-1; D is uncertain. This CDR3 has 12 residues. Germline assignment: CDR1 LNHDA and CDR2 SQIVND (reference sequence). The V end was cut by 3 bases, the J end by 7 bases, with 7 bases between. CDR3 in amino acids: CASSIELNEQFF. The CDR3 nucleotides are TGTGCCAGTAGTATTGAACTTAATGAGCAGTTCTTC.

The rearrangement links TRBV6-5 to TRBJ2-7; 9 nucleotides match TRBD1. Germline V gene lookup returns CDR1 MNHEY and CDR2 SVGAGI. The CDR3 spans 15 residues. V shed 2 bases, J shed 6 bases, and the junction held 8 bases outside the gene matches. Here the CDR3 reads CASSYGGQGSVEQYF. CDR3 bases: TGTGCCAGCAGTTACGGGGGACAGGGATCAGTCGAGCAGTACTTC.

The chain joins TRBV6-5 to TRBJ2-7, with TRBD2 as a possible D gene (6 bases). Trimming took off 5 bases at V and 3 bases at J, with 14 bases between the two ends. The CDR3 runs 14 residues. Germline loops: CDR1 MNHEY, CDR2 SVGAGI. The CDR3 sequence: CASSGRAGHYEQYF. DNA for the CDR3: TGTGCCAGCAGTGGGCGAGCGGGTCACTACGAGCAGTACTTC.

This clone was observed a few times. V gene TRBV5-1 combines with J gene TRBJ2-1; a possible D gene is TRBD2 (5 bases). Between the trimmed V and J ends, which lost 3 bases and 0 bases, there was a span of 10 bases. The germline V gene encodes CDR1 SGHRS and CDR2 YFSETQ. The CDR3 extends over 15 amino acids. The CDR3 region is CASSSGESSYNEQFF. The CDR3 DNA sequence: TGCGCCAGCAGCTCCGGGGAAAGCTCCTACAATGAGCAGTTCTTC.